Given below is one T cell receptor (beta chain) in context. The read ends 3 residues early relative to the CDR3; the germline J gene fills the gap. Dot-blot hybridization genotyped cervical HPV amplified with MY09/MY11 PCR. CDR1 is LNHDA, CDR2 SQIVND, per germline (reference sequence). The CDR3 has 13 amino acids. The J segment lost 7 bases and the V segment lost 6 bases, leaving 8 bases of the junction unmatched. This entry comes from a study of T cells in women clearing cervical HPV infection. Study at large: For cases, blood was sampled a median around 140 days after lesion detection, interquartile range roughly 80 to 200 days.

Here immunoSEQ multiplex PCR was the method, and the copy in TCRdb shows in-frame clones only, minus some. The data show more than 15,000 clones, and the top ten clones hold about 10%. The sequence derives from a woman between 18 and 75 years old with a cervical HPV16 infection that either progressed to CIN3+ or cleared (not recorded which). The sequencing input was blood buffy coat. This chain uses TRBV19 with TRBJ1-2, with 7 bases fitting TRBD1. The CDR3 bases that were read are TGTGCCAGTAGACAAGGACAGGAAACTGGC. As protein: CASRQGQETG. The CDR3 as a whole reads CASRQGQETGYTF.